The rows below give T cell receptor beta chains drawn from one sample of a study of shared clonotypes between healthy human individuals. Measured with immunoSEQ multiplex PCR; TCRdb has only the in-frame clones, and not every one. Counted here are millions of clones, 93% occurring once; the ten biggest clones make up under 2%. Source material: naive CD8+ T cells from PBMCs. The origin of the receptors is a man aged 18 to 29 in good health. Some clones in this sample may be carry-over from other donors' samples. CDR3s include the opening cysteine and the closing phenylalanine or tryptophan. The D gene is left open where the match is weak. The size of a clone is reported for some rows only, either as once, few or many, or as a class for expanded clones.

>TRBV29-1|TRBJ1-3|-|-
CSARAGNTIYF
TGCAGCGCCCGGGCTGGAAACACCATATATTTT
>TRBV5-1|TRBJ2-5|-|-
CASSLLPLGSRETQYF
TGCGCCAGCAGCTTGTTGCCATTGGGTTCGCGAGAGACCCAGTACTTC
>TRBV5-6|TRBJ2-1|-|-
CASSFEPLGSEQFF
TGTGCCAGCAGCTTTGAACCTTTGGGGAGTGAGCAGTTCTTC
>TRBV9|TRBJ2-5|-|-
CASSVDPETQYF
TGTGCCAGCAGCGTAGACCCAGAGACCCAGTACTTC
>TRBV13|TRBJ2-7|TRBD1|-
CASSPPGQGVYEQYF
TGTGCCAGCAGCCCACCGGGACAGGGGGTCTACGAGCAGTACTTC
>TRBV11-2|TRBJ2-7|-|-
CASSFWAKTYEQYF
TGTGCCAGCAGCTTCTGGGCCAAGACCTACGAGCAGTACTTC
>TRBV5-1|TRBJ2-1|TRBD2|-
CASSPLQTSGDEQFF
TGCGCCAGCAGCCCACTACAGACTAGCGGCGATGAGCAGTTCTTC
>TRBV27|TRBJ2-3|-|-
CASSPREASTDTQYF
TGTGCCAGCAGTCCCAGGGAAGCCAGCACAGATACGCAGTATTTT
>TRBV28|TRBJ2-1|TRBD1|once
CASSRQGAEIWSYNEQFF
TGTGCCAGCAGTAGGCAGGGGGCAGAGATTTGGTCCTACAATGAGCAGTTCTTC
>TRBV15|TRBJ1-4|-|-
CATAGPPNEKLFF
TGTGCCACCGCGGGCCCTCCTAATGAAAAACTGTTTTTT
>TRBV28|TRBJ1-2|TRBD1|once
CASTSRTGGEYSYGYTF
TGTGCCAGCACCTCGAGGACAGGGGGCGAGTATAGTTATGGCTACACCTTC
>TRBV6-5|TRBJ2-1|-|-
CASSPDGLWQFF
TGTGCCAGCAGCCCGGACGGTCTGTGGCAGTTCTTC
>TRBV5-6|TRBJ2-5|TRBD2|-
CASSSLAGGGQETQYF
TGTGCCAGCAGCTCACTAGCGGGAGGAGGGCAAGAGACCCAGTACTTC
>TRBV28|TRBJ2-5|TRBD1|-
CASRQTTGGETQYF
TGTGCCAGCAGACAAACAACAGGGGGGGAGACCCAGTACTTC
>TRBV10-2|TRBJ1-1|-|-
CASSEPPLGNTEAFF
TGCGCCAGCAGTGAGCCACCGTTGGGGAACACTGAAGCTTTCTTT
>TRBV10-3|TRBJ2-7|-|once
CAISPIGGGQWGYEQYF
TGTGCCATCAGCCCTATAGGTGGGGGCCAATGGGGCTACGAGCAGTACTTC
>TRBV4-2|TRBJ1-1|-|-
CASSQDLTKDLFLTEAFF
TGTGCCAGCAGCCAAGATCTAACCAAGGACTTATTTCTCACTGAAGCTTTCTTT